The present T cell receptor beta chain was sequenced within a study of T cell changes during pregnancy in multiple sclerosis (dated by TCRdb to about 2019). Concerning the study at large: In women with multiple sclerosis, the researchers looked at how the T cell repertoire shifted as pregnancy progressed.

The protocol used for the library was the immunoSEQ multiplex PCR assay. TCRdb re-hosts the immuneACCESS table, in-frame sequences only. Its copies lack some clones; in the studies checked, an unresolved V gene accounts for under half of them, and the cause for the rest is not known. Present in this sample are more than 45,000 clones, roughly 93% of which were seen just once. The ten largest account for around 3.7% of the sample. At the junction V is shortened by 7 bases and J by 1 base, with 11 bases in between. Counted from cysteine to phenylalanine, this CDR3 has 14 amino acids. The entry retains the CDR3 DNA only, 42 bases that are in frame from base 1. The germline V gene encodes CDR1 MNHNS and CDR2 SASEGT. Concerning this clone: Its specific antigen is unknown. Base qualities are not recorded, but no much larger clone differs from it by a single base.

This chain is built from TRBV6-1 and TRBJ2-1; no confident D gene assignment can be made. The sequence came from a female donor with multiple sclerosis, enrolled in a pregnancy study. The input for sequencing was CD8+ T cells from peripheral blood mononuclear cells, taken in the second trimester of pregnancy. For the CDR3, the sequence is CASKTAPSYNEQFF. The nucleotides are TGTGCCAGCAAAACAGCCCCGTCCTACAATGAGCAGTTCTTC.